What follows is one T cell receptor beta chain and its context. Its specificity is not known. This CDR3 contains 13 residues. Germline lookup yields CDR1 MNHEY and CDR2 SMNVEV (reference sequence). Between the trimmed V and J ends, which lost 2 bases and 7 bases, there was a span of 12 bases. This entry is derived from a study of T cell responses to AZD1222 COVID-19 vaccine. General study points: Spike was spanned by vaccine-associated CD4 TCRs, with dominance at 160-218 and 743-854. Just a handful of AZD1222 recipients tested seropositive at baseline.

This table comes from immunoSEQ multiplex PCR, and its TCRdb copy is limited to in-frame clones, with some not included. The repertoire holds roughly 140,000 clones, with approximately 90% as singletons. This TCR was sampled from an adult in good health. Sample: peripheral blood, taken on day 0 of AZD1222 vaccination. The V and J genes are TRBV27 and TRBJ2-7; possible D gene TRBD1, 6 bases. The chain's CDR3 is CASSLGGTSEQYF. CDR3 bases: TGTGCCAGCAGTTTAGGGGGCACATCAGAGCAGTACTTC.